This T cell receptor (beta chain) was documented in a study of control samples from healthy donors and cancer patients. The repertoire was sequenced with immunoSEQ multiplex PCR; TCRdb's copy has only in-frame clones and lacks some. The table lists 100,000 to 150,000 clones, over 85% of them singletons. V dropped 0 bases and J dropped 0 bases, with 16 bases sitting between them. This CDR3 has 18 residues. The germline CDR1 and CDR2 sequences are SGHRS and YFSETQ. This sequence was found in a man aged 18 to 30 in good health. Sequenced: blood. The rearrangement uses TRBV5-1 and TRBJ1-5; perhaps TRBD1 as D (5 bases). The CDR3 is CASSLAPPGPYSNQPQHF. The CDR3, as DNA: TGCGCCAGCAGCTTGGCACCCCCGGGGCCCTATAGCAATCAGCCCCAGCATTTT.